The T cell receptor (beta chain) described here comes from a study of T-cell reconstitution after alpha-beta-depleted transplantation in children. With 1 base removed from V and 2 bases from J, the gap between germline ends came to 12 bases. Germline V gives CDR1 LGHNA, CDR2 YSLEER. The CDR3 spans 15 residues. Unique molecular identifiers were incorporated during preparation of the TCRbeta library. Using its own MiXCR run on the PCR reads, TCRdb lists one record per CDR3 protein. The sample lists fewer than 750,000 distinct CDR3 sequences, 23% occurring once. This material consisted of PBMCs, mostly from graft donor cells, taken 360 days after TCRalphabeta/CD19-depleted stem cell transplant. This sequence was found in a boy in the first two years of life who had a stem cell transplant for acute myeloid leukemia, so the T cells may come from the graft donor. This sequence joins TRBV4-3 and TRBJ2-7; a possible D gene is TRBD2 (7 bases). The CDR3 region has the DNA TGCGCCAGCAGCCAAGGGGCGGGGGCCGCCTACGAGCAGTACTTC. This encodes CASSQGAGAAYEQYF.